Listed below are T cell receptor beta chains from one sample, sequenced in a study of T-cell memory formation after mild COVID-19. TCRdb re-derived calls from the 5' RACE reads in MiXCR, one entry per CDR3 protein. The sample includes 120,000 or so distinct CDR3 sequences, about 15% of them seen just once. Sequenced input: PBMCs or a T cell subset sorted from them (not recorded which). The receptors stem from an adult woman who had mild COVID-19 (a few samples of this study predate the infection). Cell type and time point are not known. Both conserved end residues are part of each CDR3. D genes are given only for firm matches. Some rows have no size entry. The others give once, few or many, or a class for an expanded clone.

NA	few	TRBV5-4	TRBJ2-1	TGTGCCAGCAGCTTAGGGGGGGCGGGCAATGAGCAGTTCTTC	CASSLGGAGNEQFF
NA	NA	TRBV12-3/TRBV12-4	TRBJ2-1	TGTGCCAGCAGTTTACTCCTGGCAGGGACTTGGGATGAGCAGTTCTTC	CASSLLLAGTWDEQFF
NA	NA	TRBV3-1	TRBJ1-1	TGTGCCAGCAGCCAAGATCTGGGTGGACACTTCGTTCAAGCTTTCTTT	CASSQDLGGHFVQAFF
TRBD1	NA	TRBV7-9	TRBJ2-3	TGTGCCAGCAGCTGGACAGGGGGAGAGAGAGATACGCAGTATTTT	CASSWTGGERDTQYF
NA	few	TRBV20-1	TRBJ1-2	TGCAGTGCTGCCCCCACCTATGGGGGCTTGGGCTACACCTTC	CSAAPTYGGLGYTF
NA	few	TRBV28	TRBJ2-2	TGTGCCAGCCTGGGCTCTCTTAACACCGGGGAGCTGTTTTTT	CASLGSLNTGELFF
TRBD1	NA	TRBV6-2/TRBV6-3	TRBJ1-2	TGTGCCAGCAGTTACGGGACAGGGCACTATGGCTACACCTTC	CASSYGTGHYGYTF
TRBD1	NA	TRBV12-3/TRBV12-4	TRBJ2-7	TGTGCCAGCAGTCCCGGAGGGACAGGGAGCAGTAACGAGCAGTACTTC	CASSPGGTGSSNEQYF
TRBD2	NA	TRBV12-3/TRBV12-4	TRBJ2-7	TGTGCCAGCAGTTTTGGACGGGAGGGCTCCTACGAGCAGTACTTC	CASSFGREGSYEQYF
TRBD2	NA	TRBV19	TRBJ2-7	TGTGCCAGTAGTATATCTAGCGGGGGGGTCTACGAGCAGTACTTC	CASSISSGGVYEQYF
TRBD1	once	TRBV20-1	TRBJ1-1	TGCAGTGCTAGAAAGACAGGGCTTATGTCTGAAGCTTTCTTT	CSARKTGLMSEAFF
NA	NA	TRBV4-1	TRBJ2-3	TGCGCCAGCAGCCAAGTTGGGGGTCTCTACACAGATACGCAGTATTTT	CASSQVGGLYTDTQYF
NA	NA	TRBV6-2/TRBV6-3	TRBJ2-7	TGTGCCAGCAGAAAAGGTCTGCGGGGACCTTCCTACGAGCAGTACTTC	CASRKGLRGPSYEQYF
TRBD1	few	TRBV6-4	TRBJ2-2	TGTGCCAGCAGTGACTGGACAGGACCAACCGGGGAGCTGTTTTTT	CASSDWTGPTGELFF
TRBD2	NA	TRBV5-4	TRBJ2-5	TGTGCCAGCAGCTTGGCCCTTACTAGCGGGTGGGAGACCCAGTACTTC	CASSLALTSGWETQYF
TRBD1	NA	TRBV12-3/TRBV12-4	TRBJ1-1	TGTGCCAGCAGTCGGGACAGGGGCCGCAGTGAAGCTTTCTTT	CASSRDRGRSEAFF
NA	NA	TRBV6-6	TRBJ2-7	TGTGCCACTGGAGGACAATCCTACGAGCAGTACTTC	CATGGQSYEQYF
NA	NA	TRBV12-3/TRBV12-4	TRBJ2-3	TGTGCCAGCAGCCTAAGCGGAAACACAGATACGCAGTATTTT	CASSLSGNTDTQYF
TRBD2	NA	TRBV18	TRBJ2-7	TGTGCCAGCACGGAGAAAGCGGGAGGGCCTCACGAGCAGTACTTC	CASTEKAGGPHEQYF
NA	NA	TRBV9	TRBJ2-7	TGTGCCAGCAGCGTAGAGGCCTGGGACGAGCAGTACTTC	CASSVEAWDEQYF
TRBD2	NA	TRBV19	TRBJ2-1	TGTGCCAGTAGTAGAGCACGGCTAGCGGGAGGGCCGGTTGAGCAGTTCTTC	CASSRARLAGGPVEQFF
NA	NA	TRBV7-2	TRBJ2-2	TGTGCCAGCAGCTCGTTTAGCGAACTCGGGGAGCTGTTTTTT	CASSSFSELGELFF
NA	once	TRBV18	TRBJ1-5	TGTGCCAGCTCACCACCGATGGGTAGTGCCCAGCATTTT	CASSPPMGSAQHF